What follows describes a single T cell receptor (beta chain). The antigen is undetermined. Only in-frame clones appear in the TCRdb table, and some are missing; sequencing was by immunoSEQ multiplex PCR. The sample shows around 87,000 clones, around 82% of them seen only once. Described time point: baseline, week 1 (first vaccination visit). Documented treatment: pre-vaccination baseline after standard-of-care therapy. New WHO grade 3 or 4 astrocytomas that were IDH1-mutant and ATRX-lost had been found in donors. The data were obtained in a study of a mutant IDH1 vaccine in newly diagnosed glioma. At the level of the study: Treated patients had a mean age of around 40 years and a sex split that was around 62% male and roughly 40% female. Pretreatment consisted of radiotherapy, temozolomide, or both, with most receiving both. General observations from the study: Vaccination induced immune responses in around 94% of patients.

The CDR3 length is 13 residues. V dropped 6 bases and J dropped 2 bases, with 14 bases sitting between them. Germline V gives CDR1 SQVTM, CDR2 ANQGSEA. This clonotype was sampled from a woman aged 45-60 years with glioma. Sample: PBMCs, taken from a glioma patient treated with radiotherapy, temozolomide or both. The rearrangement joins TRBV29-1 to TRBJ2-7, with a weak D call TRBD2 (6 bases). Here the CDR3 reads CSVGAEGTYEQYF. CDR3 nucleotide sequence: TGCAGCGTCGGGGCGGAGGGAACCTACGAGCAGTACTTC.